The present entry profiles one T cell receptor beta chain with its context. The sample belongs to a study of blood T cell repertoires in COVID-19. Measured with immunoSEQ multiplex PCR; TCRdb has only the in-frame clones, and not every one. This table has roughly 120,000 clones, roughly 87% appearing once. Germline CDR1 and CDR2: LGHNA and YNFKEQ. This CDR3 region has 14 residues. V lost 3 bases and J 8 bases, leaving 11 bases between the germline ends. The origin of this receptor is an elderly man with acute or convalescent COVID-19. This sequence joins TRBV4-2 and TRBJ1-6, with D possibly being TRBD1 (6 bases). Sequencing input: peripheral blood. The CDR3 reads CASSQGAGYSPLHF. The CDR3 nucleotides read TGTGCCAGCAGCCAGGGGGCAGGGTATTCACCCCTCCACTTT.